The rows below give T cell receptor beta chains drawn from one sample of a study of regulatory T cells in long-lasting Graves disease. TCRdb analysed the multiplex PCR reads with MiXCR anew, one entry per CDR3 protein. The data hold approximately 360,000 distinct CDR3 sequences, with over 9.5% observed a single time. The sample also formed part of further work on T cells in Graves' hyperthyroidism and ophthalmopathy.

The source material was peripheral blood mononuclear cells (PBMCs), sampled at new diagnosis, from a patient treated with antithyroid drugs. Source of these receptors: a woman between 18 and 29 years old with Graves disease. The CDR3 runs from the conserved cysteine through the conserved F or W. The D gene is left open where the match is weak. Clone size, where shown, is once, few, many, or a class for clones that have expanded.

size | D | length | J | V | DNA | CDR3
many | - | 12 | TRBJ1-6 | TRBV11-1 | TGTGCCAGCAGCTCCGAGGTTTCACCCCTCCACTTT | CASSSEVSPLHF
many | - | 15 | TRBJ1-1 | TRBV28 | TGTGCCAGCAGTTTCCAGGGAGGCAGGAACACTGAAGCTTTCTTT | CASSFQGGRNTEAFF
many | TRBD1 | 14 | TRBJ1-1 | TRBV20-1 | TGCAGTGCTAGCGTGGGACAGGGGGCGGCCAAAGCTTTCTTT | CSASVGQGAAKAFF
many | - | 12 | TRBJ1-4 | TRBV13 | TGTGCCAGCGGTGTAAGCAATGAAAAACTGTTTTTT | CASGVSNEKLFF
- | - | 15 | TRBJ1-1 | TRBV14 | TGTGCCAGCAGCCAAGACCGGGACGGTAACACTGAAGCTTTCTTT | CASSQDRDGNTEAFF
many | TRBD2 | 15 | TRBJ2-1 | TRBV12-3/TRBV12-4 | TGTGCCAGCAGTTTAGGGTCTAGCGGTAACAATGAGCAGTTCTTC | CASSLGSSGNNEQFF
many | TRBD2 | 15 | TRBJ2-1 | TRBV12-3/TRBV12-4 | TGTGCCAGCAGCGACATACCGGGACTAGAGAATGAGCAGTTCTTC | CASSDIPGLENEQFF
few | - | 17 | TRBJ2-5 | TRBV6-2/TRBV6-3 | TGTGCCAGCAGTACTCGTGGGGGGCGAAGGTCCCAAGAGACCCAGTACTTC | CASSTRGGRRSQETQYF
few | - | 14 | TRBJ2-7 | TRBV25-1 | TGTGCCAGCAGTGATGACCCCTCCTCCTACGAGCAGTACTTC | CASSDDPSSYEQYF
few | - | 12 | TRBJ1-2 | TRBV12-3/TRBV12-4 | TGTGCCAGCAGTTTGATCTCTCTAGGCTACACCTTC | CASSLISLGYTF
many | - | 13 | TRBJ1-2 | TRBV3-1 | TGTGCCAGCAGCCAACCCCGAGGCTATGGCTACACCTTC | CASSQPRGYGYTF
many | TRBD2 | 16 | TRBJ2-1 | TRBV24-1 | TGTGCCACCAGTGATCCCACAGCGGGAGTGAACAATGAGCAGTTCTTC | CATSDPTAGVNNEQFF
- | - | 16 | TRBJ2-1 | TRBV24-1 | TGTGCCACCAGTGACCCTACAGGGTTTTCCGACAGTGAGCAGTTCTTC | CATSDPTGFSDSEQFF
many | TRBD2 | 15 | TRBJ2-7 | TRBV28 | TGTGCCAGCAGTTTAGGCATAGCGGGTTCCTACGAGCAGTACTTC | CASSLGIAGSYEQYF
many | - | 13 | TRBJ1-2 | TRBV29-1 | TGCAGCGTTGACATGGGAATAAACTATGGCTACACCTTC | CSVDMGINYGYTF
- | - | 16 | TRBJ2-1 | TRBV5-1 | TGCGCCAGCAGCGCCGTAGCGTACTCATCCTACAATGAGCAGTTCTTC | CASSAVAYSSYNEQFF
few | TRBD2 | 15 | TRBJ2-1 | TRBV29-1 | TGCAGCGTTGTTGGTAGCGGGAGGTGGGGGAATGAGCAGTTCTTC | CSVVGSGRWGNEQFF
many | - | 12 | TRBJ2-7 | TRBV30 | TGTGCCTGGAGTGTAATGGGTTACGAGCAGTACTTC | CAWSVMGYEQYF
many | TRBD2 | 16 | TRBJ2-2 | TRBV5-5 | TGTGCCAGCAGCTTTTGGGGGGGGGCGAACACCGGGGAGCTGTTTTTT | CASSFWGGANTGELFF
many | TRBD2 | 15 | TRBJ2-5 | TRBV18 | TGTGCCAGCTCACCACTCCTAGCGGGAGTGGGGACCCAGTACTTC | CASSPLLAGVGTQYF
many | - | 12 | TRBJ1-1 | TRBV7-9 | TGTGCCAGCAGCACCCTAGTAACTGAAGCTTTCTTT | CASSTLVTEAFF
many | - | 14 | TRBJ2-7 | TRBV7-9 | TGTGCCAGCAGCTCCCCCAAGGCCTCCTACGAGCAGTACTTC | CASSSPKASYEQYF
many | - | 16 | TRBJ1-2 | TRBV27 | TGTGCCAGCAGTTTATTCTTTCAGGGGAGGAACTATGGCTACACCTTC | CASSLFFQGRNYGYTF
many | - | 15 | TRBJ2-7 | TRBV7-9 | TGTGCCAGCAGCTCACCAGAAGTCCGGGCGGGCGAGCAGTACTTC | CASSSPEVRAGEQYF
many | TRBD2 | 16 | TRBJ2-3 | TRBV3-1 | TGTGCCAGTACTACCCTAACCTTAGCGGGAGAAGATACGCAGTATTTT | CASTTLTLAGEDTQYF
many | TRBD2 | 14 | TRBJ2-7 | TRBV7-2 | TGTGCCAGCAGCTCGGTAGCGGGGTCCTACGAGCAGTACTTC | CASSSVAGSYEQYF
many | - | 13 | TRBJ2-5 | TRBV6-1 | TGTGCCGGCGGGGGCGGGAGACAAGAGACCCAGTACTTC | CAGGGGRQETQYF
many | TRBD2 | 15 | TRBJ2-4 | TRBV7-9 | TGTGCCAGCAGCTTGATAGAAGCGGGGGGCGACATTCAGTACTTC | CASSLIEAGGDIQYF